The entry that follows covers one TCR beta chain sequence. Germline V gene sequence: CDR1 LNHDA, CDR2 SQIVND (reference sequence). CDR3 length: 14 amino acids. With 2 bases removed from V and 2 bases from J, the gap between germline ends came to 7 bases. The data stem from a study of control samples from healthy donors and cancer patients. TCRdb keeps only in-frame clones here, not all; method: immunoSEQ multiplex PCR. The repertoire holds roughly 92,000 clones, with approximately 86% as singletons. This receptor was obtained from a woman aged 45-60 years in good health. Sequenced material: blood. The chain couples TRBV19 to TRBJ1-3; D remains unclear. The CDR3 DNA sequence: TGTGCCAGTAGTATAATCGGTACTGGAAACACCATATATTTT. Amino acids: CASSIIGTGNTIYF.